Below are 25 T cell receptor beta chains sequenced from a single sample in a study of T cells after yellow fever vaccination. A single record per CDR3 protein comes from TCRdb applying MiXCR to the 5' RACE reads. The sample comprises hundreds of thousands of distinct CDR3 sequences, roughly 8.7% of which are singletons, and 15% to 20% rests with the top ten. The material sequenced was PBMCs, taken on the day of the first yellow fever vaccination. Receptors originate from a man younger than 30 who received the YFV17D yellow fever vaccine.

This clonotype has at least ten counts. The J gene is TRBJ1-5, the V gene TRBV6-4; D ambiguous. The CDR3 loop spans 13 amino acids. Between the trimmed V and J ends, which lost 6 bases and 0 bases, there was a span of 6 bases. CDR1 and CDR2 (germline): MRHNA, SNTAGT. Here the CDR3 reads CASSEGSNQPQHF. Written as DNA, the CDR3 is TGTGCCAGCAGCGAGGGTAGCAATCAGCCCCAGCATTTT.

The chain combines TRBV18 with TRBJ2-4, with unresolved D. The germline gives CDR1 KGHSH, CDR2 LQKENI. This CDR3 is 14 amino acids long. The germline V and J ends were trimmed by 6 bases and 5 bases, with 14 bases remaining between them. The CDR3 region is CASSPGLVENIQYF. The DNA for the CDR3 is TGTGCCAGCTCCCCCGGGCTAGTTGAAAACATTCAGTACTTC.

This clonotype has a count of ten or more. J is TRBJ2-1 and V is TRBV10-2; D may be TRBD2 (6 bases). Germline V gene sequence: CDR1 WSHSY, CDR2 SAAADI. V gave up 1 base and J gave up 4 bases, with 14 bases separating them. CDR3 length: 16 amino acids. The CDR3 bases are TGCGCCAGCAGTGAGTGGTCGGGGGTAACGTACAATGAGCAGTTCTTC. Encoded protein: CASSEWSGVTYNEQFF.

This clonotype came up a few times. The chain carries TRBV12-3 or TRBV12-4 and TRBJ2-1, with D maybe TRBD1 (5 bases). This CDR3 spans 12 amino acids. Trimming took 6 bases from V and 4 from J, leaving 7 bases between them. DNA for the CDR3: TGTGCCAGCAGGCCAGGGTACAATGAGCAGTTCTTC. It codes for CASRPGYNEQFF.

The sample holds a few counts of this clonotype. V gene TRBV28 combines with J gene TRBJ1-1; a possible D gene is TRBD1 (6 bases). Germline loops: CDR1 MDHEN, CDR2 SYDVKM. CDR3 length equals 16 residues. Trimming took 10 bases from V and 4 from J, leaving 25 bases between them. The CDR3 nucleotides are TGTGCCACCACCCTTGGAGGGGGACACTCGGGCACTGAAGCTTTCTTT. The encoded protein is CATTLGGGHSGTEAFF.

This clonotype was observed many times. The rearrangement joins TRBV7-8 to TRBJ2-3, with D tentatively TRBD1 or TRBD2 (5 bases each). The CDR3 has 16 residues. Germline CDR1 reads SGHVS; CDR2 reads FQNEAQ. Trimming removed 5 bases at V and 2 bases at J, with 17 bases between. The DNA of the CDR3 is TGTGCCAGCAGCCCCAGGGCGGGCAGGCCCACAGATACGCAGTATTTT. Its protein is CASSPRAGRPTDTQYF.

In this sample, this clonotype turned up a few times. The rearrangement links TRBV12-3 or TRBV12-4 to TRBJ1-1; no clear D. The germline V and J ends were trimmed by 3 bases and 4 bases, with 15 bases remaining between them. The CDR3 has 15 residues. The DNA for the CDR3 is TGTGCCAGCAGTTTGACTCCCCTCAGTATCACTGAAGCTTTCTTT. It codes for CASSLTPLSITEAFF.

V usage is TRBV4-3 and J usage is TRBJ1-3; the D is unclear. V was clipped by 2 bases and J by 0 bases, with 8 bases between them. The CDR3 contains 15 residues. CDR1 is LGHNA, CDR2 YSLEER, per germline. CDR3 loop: CASSQLGSSGNTIYF. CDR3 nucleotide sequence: TGCGCCAGCAGCCAATTAGGGAGCTCTGGAAACACCATATATTTT.

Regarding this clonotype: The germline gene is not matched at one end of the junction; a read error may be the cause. This CDR3 reads CSAGQGSVGYSYTF. In DNA, the CDR3 is TGCAGTGCCGGACAGGGCTCAGTAGGCTATAGCTACACCTTC. The chain combines TRBV20-1 with TRBJ1-2; 8 nucleotides line up with TRBD1. This CDR3 contains 14 residues. The germline V gene has CDR1 DFQATT and CDR2 SNEGSKA (reference sequence).

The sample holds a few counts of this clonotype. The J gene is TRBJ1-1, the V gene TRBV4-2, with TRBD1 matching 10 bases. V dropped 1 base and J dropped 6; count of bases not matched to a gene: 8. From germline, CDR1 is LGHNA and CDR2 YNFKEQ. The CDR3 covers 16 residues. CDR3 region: CASSQALTGGAAEAFF. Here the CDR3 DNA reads TGTGCCAGCAGCCAAGCGTTGACAGGGGGCGCGGCTGAAGCTTTCTTT.

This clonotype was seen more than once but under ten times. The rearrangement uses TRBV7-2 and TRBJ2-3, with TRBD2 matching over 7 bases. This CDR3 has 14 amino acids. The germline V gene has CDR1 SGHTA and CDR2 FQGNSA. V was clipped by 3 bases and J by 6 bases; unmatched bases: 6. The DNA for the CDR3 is TGTGCCAGCAGCTTTTTGGGGGGGAGGGATACGCAGTATTTT. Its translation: CASSFLGGRDTQYF.

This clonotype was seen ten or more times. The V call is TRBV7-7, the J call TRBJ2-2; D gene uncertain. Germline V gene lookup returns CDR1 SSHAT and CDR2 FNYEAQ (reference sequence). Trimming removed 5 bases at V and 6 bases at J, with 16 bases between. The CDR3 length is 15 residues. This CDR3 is CASSISLPPSGELFF. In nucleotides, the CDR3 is TGTGCCAGCAGCATCAGTCTTCCCCCTTCCGGGGAGCTGTTTTTT.

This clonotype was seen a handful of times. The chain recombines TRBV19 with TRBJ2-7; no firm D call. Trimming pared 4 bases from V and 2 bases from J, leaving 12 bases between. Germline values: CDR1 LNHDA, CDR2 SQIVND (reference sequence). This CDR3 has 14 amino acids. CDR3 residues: CASSTAPWAYEQYF. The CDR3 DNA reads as TGTGCCAGTAGTACGGCGCCCTGGGCCTACGAGCAGTACTTC.

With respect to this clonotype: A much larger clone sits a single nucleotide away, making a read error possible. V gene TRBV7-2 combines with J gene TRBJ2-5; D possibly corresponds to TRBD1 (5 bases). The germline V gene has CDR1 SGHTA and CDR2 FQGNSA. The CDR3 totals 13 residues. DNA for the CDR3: TGTGCCAGCAGCTTTCAGGGAATTGAGACCCAGTGCTTC. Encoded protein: CASSFQGIETQCF.

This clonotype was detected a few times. CDR3 region: CSVEEDSSYGYTF. The DNA for the CDR3 is TGCAGCGTTGAAGAAGACAGCTCCTATGGCTACACCTTC. The chain is built from TRBV29-1 and TRBJ1-2; weak D call: TRBD1 (5 bases). Germline V gene lookup returns CDR1 SQVTM and CDR2 ANQGSEA. V was cut by 0 bases and J by 4 bases, with 9 bases left in between. CDR3 length: 13 residues.

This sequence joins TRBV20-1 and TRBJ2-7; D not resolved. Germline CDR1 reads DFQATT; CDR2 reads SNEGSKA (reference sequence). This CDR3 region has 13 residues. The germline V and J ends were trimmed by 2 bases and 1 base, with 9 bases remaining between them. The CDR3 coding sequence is TGCAGTGCTAGACTGAGGAAGTCCTACGAGCAGTACGTC. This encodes CSARLRKSYEQYV.

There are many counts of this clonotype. CDR3 DNA: TGTGCCAGTAGTCTCCTAACAGGGAGACCATCCTATGGCTACACCTTC. The encoded protein is CASSLLTGRPSYGYTF. V and J are TRBV19 and TRBJ1-2, with D maybe TRBD1 (6 bases). There are 16 residues in the CDR3. The germline V gene has CDR1 LNHDA and CDR2 SQIVND (reference sequence). The V end lost 5 bases, the J end lost 4 bases, and 20 bases lay between the germline ends.

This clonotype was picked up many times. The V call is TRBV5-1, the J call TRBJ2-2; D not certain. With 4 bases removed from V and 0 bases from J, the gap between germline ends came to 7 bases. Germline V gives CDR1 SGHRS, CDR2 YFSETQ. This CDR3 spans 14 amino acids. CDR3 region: CASSRAANTGELFF. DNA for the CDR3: TGCGCCAGCAGCAGGGCGGCGAACACCGGGGAGCTGTTTTTT.

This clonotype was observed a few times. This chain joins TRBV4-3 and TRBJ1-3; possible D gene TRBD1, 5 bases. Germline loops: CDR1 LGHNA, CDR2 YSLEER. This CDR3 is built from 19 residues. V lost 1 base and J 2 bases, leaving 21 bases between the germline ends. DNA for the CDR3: TGCGCCAGCAGCCAAGTCTCCCCGGGGGGGAGCGATGCTGGAAACACCATATATTTT. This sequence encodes CASSQVSPGGSDAGNTIYF.

The CDR3 here is CSARGAYEQYV. The CDR3 nucleotides read TGCAGTGCCCGAGGGGCATACGAGCAGTACGTC. V usage is TRBV20-1 and J usage is TRBJ2-7; the D gene could be TRBD1 or TRBD2 (5 bases each). The CDR3 contains 11 residues. V was pared by 6 bases and J by 4 bases, with 10 bases between. The germline gives CDR1 DFQATT, CDR2 SNEGSKA (reference sequence).

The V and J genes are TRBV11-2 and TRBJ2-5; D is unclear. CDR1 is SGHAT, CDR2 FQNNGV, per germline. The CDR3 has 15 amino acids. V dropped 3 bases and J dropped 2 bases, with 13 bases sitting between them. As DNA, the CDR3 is TGTGCCAGCAGCTTCTTAAGAGGCGGACAAGAGACCCAGTACTTC. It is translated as CASSFLRGGQETQYF.

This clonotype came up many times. The CDR3 region has the DNA TGTGCCAGCAGCTCGACAGGGGTTTTTGGCTACACCTTC. Its protein product is CASSSTGVFGYTF. This chain connects TRBV5-4 to TRBJ1-2, with 8 nucleotides matching TRBD1. Germline assignment: CDR1 SGHNT and CDR2 YYREEE (reference sequence). J lost 7 bases, V lost 3 bases, and 5 bases had no gene match. This CDR3 region has 13 residues.

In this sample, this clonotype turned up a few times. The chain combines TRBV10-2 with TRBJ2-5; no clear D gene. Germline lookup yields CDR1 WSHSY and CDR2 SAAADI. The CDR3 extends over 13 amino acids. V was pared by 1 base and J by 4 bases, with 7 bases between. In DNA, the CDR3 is TGCGCCAGCAGTGAGTTCCGCCGAGAGACCCAGTACTTC. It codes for CASSEFRRETQYF.

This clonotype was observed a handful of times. The CDR3 spells CSADGQVRTDTQYF. DNA of the CDR3: TGCAGTGCAGATGGACAGGTTCGCACAGATACGCAGTATTTT. The chain couples TRBV20-1 to TRBJ2-3; 7 nucleotides line up with TRBD1. CDR3 length equals 14 residues. V shed 6 bases and J 1 base; nucleotides not matched to a gene: 7. Germline CDR1 reads DFQATT; CDR2 reads SNEGSKA (reference sequence).

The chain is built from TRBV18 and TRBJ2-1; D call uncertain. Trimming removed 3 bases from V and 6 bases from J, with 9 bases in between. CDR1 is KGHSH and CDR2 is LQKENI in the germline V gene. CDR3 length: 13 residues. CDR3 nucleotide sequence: TGTGCCAGCTCACCCCTGGACGTCAATGAGCAGTTCTTC. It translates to CASSPLDVNEQFF.